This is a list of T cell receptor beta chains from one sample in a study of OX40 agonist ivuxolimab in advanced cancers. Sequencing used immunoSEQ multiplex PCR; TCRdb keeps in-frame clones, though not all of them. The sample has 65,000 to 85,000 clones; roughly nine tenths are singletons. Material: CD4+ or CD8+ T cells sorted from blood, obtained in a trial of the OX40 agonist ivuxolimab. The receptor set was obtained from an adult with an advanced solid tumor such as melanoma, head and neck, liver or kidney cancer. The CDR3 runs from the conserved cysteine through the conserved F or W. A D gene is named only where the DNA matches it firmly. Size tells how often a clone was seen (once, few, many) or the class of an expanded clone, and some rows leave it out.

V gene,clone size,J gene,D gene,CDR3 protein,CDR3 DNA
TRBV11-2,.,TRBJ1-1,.,CASSGMGGVEVNTEAFF,TGTGCCAGCAGCGGTATGGGGGGGGTAGAGGTGAACACTGAAGCTTTCTTT
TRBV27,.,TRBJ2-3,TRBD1,CASSWGQGVGTQYF,TGTGCCAGCAGCTGGGGACAGGGGGTAGGTACGCAGTATTTT
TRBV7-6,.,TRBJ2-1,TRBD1,CASYPGGLNNEQFF,TGTGCCAGCTATCCAGGGGGCCTAAACAATGAGCAGTTCTTC
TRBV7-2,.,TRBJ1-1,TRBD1,CASSLLSGQGSEAFF,TGTGCCAGCAGCTTATTATCGGGACAGGGCTCTGAAGCTTTCTTT
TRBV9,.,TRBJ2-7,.,CASSVSTVARTYEQYF,TGTGCCAGCAGCGTATCTACCGTGGCCAGAACCTACGAGCAGTACTTC
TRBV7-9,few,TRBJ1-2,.,CASSQPTNYGYTF,TGTGCCAGCAGCCAACCGACTAACTATGGCTACACCTTC
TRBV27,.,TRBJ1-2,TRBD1,CASSLSMGDRGLYGYTF,TGTGCCAGCAGTTTATCGATGGGGGACAGGGGTCTCTATGGCTACACCTTC
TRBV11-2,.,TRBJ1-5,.,CASSPPSQPQHF,TGTGCCAGCAGCCCTCCTAGTCAGCCCCAGCATTTT
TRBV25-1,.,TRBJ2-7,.,CASSEGGFYEQYF,TGTGCCAGCAGTGAAGGGGGATTCTACGAGCAGTACTTC
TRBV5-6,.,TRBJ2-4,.,CASSLPGGPENIQYF,TGTGCCAGCAGCCTACCGGGGGGCCCCGAGAACATTCAGTACTTC
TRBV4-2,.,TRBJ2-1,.,CASSQDLAGYYNEQFF,TGTGCCAGCAGCCAAGATTTGGCGGGGTACTACAATGAGCAGTTCTTC
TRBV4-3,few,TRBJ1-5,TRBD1,CASSQDGTGGRQPQHF,TGCGCCAGCAGCCAAGATGGGACAGGGGGCCGGCAGCCCCAGCATTTT
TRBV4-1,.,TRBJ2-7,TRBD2,CASSPTSGGAYEQYF,TGCGCCAGCAGCCCGACTAGCGGGGGGGCCTACGAGCAGTACTTC
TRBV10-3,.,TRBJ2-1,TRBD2,CAISDGGGAPDEQFF,TGTGCCATCAGTGACGGCGGGGGGGCCCCGGATGAGCAGTTCTTC
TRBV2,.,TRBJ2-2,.,CASIWGTGELFF,TGTGCCAGCATTTGGGGAACAGGGGAGCTGTTTTTT
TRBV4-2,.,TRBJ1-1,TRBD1,CASSQSTGERDTEAFF,TGTGCCAGCAGCCAGTCAACAGGGGAAAGGGACACTGAAGCTTTCTTT
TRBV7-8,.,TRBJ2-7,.,CASSPRAPEALYEQYF,TGTGCCAGCAGCCCCCGGGCCCCAGAGGCTCTCTACGAGCAGTACTTC
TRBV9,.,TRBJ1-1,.,CASSVGRRALNTEAFF,TGTGCCAGCAGCGTAGGTCGCCGGGCTCTGAACACTGAAGCTTTCTTT
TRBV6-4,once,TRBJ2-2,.,CASSAGTGGTGELFF,TGTGCCAGCAGTGCCGGGACTGGGGGGACCGGGGAGCTGTTTTTT
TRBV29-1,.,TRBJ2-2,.,CSVAGGTGELFF,TGCAGCGTTGCAGGGGGGACCGGGGAGCTGTTTTTT
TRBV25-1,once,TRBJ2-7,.,CASSELGGREQYF,TGTGCCAGCAGTGAATTGGGGGGTCGTGAGCAGTACTTC
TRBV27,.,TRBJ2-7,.,CASSSPPSYEQYF,TGTGCCAGCAGTTCTCCACCCTCCTACGAGCAGTACTTC
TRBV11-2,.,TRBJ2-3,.,CASSLTFAIPSTDTQYF,TGTGCCAGCAGCTTGACTTTCGCAATACCTAGCACAGATACGCAGTATTTT
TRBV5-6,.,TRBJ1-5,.,CASSWKGTVNQPQHF,TGTGCCAGCAGCTGGAAGGGGACGGTCAATCAGCCCCAGCATTTT
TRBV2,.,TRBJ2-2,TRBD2,CASSRGLAGQPNTGELFF,TGTGCCAGCAGCCGAGGACTAGCGGGACAACCGAACACCGGGGAGCTGTTTTTT